This T cell receptor beta chain emerged from a study of cytomegalovirus exposure and HLA in healthy donors. Study details: The approximately 100 million unique TCR beta sequences, from roughly 170 million T cells, were found by an earlier analysis.

Study-level findings and limits: A reported reduction in N-insertions relative to the approximately 690-donor mean was seen in an Asian-associated ancestry cluster in a later analysis. Later analysis identified around 15,000 TCR beta sequences associated with HLA alleles, using a false discovery rate threshold of 0.05.

PCR involved 60 Vbeta and 13 Jbeta primers. Profiling relied on immunoSEQ multiplex PCR, and the TCRdb table lists in-frame clones only, not all of them. The data contain 73,000 or so clones, around 70% of them seen just once; the ten biggest clones take up 16%. Details on this clone: Its target is unknown.

Sequenced sample: PBMCs. The source of this sequence is a woman aged 40 to 50 in good health and CMV-seropositive.

The CDR3 loop is CASSVTGLSSYEQYF. CDR3 nucleotides: TGTGCCAGCAGCGTGACAGGGTTGAGCTCCTACGAGCAGTACTTC. V is TRBV9 and J is TRBJ2-7, with 7 positions matching TRBD1. With 2 bases clipped from V and 0 bases from J, the junction kept 5 bases outside the gene matches. This CDR3 is built from 15 residues. The V gene's germline CDR1 is SGDLS and CDR2 YYNGEE.